The clone carrying this T cell receptor beta chain appeared once. This specimen belongs to a study of blood T cell repertoires in COVID-19. Turning to the study itself: Collection of acute and convalescent COVID-19 samples took place in the United States, Italy and Spain. The analysed material was cDNA or gDNA that came from T cells, B-cell-depleted T cells, or PBMCs.

The germline CDR1 and CDR2 sequences are SGHNT and YYREEE (reference sequence). The CDR3 runs to 16 residues. Trimming took 0 bases from V and 2 from J; bases not matched to a gene: 6. Per the original methods: The assay estimated nucleated cells by amplifying reference gene primers. Sequenced by immunoSEQ multiplex PCR; TCRdb stores in-frame clones only, minus some. That table gives V, J and clone size, and the DNA gave D and trimming. There are over 250,000 clones in the sample; around nine tenths occur only once, and approximately 9.8% lies in the top ten. The gene calls are TRBV5-4 and TRBJ1-2; 8 bases are shared with TRBD1. Sequencing input: peripheral blood. The source of this sequence is a man aged 40-49 years who had recovered from COVID-19. The CDR3 loop is CASSLAQGARNYGYTF. DNA of the CDR3: TGTGCCAGCAGCTTGGCCCAGGGGGCTCGGAACTATGGCTACACCTTC.